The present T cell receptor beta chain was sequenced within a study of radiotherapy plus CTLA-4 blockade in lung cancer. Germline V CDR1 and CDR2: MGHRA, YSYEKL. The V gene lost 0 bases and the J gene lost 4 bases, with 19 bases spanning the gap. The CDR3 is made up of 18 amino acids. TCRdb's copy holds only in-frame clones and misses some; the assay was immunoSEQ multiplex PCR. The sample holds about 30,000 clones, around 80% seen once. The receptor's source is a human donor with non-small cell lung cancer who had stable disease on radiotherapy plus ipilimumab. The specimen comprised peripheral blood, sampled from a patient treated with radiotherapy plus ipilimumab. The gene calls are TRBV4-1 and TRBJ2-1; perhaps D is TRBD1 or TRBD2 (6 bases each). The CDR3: CASSQDEGRDTLYNEQFF. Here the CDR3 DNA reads TGCGCCAGCAGCCAAGATGAGGGGCGGGACACCTTATACAATGAGCAGTTCTTC.